This record concerns one T cell receptor beta chain sequence. Its cognate antigen is unknown. Indicated treatment: some 20 received Ad26.COV2.S at low or high dose, single or two shots; about 5 received placebo; per-sample allocation not given. Sample collection was performed on day 63 after the first vaccine or placebo injection. The individual, an adult aged 18-55 years, was a donor in Boston. Only in-frame clones appear in the TCRdb table, and some are missing; sequencing was by immunoSEQ multiplex PCR. The table lists over 450,000 clones, 89% of them singletons. The data were obtained in a study of Ad26.COV2.S vaccination and SARS-CoV-2 variants. Background on the study: Doses of Ad26.COV2.S were injected into muscle once or twice, 56 days apart. Study-wide results and caveats: Total T cell responses, in the TCR breadth and depth analyses, may have been underestimated. Breadth, reportedly substantial, characterized the spike-specific CD8+ and CD4+ T cell responses after vaccination.

The sequences come from peripheral blood, collected in a trial of Ad26.COV2.S vaccine versus placebo. The source of this sequence is a person between 18 and 60 years old who received the Ad26.COV2.S COVID-19 vaccine or a placebo.

CDR3 sequence (DNA): TGTGCCAGTAGTAACAACAGGGCCCAGTGGTACTCTGGGGCCAACGTCCTGACTTTC. It is translated as CASSNNRAQWYSGANVLTF. The rearrangement links TRBV19 to TRBJ2-6; D perhaps matches TRBD1 (6 bases). The germline V and J ends were trimmed by 4 bases and 0 bases, with 19 bases remaining between them. Germline V lookup: CDR1 LNHDA, CDR2 SQIVND (reference sequence). The CDR3 contains 19 residues. The variable domain in full, with the rest retrieved from reference TRBV19 and TRBJ2-6, is DGGITQSPKYLFRKEGQNVTLSCEQNLNHDAMYWYRQDPGQGLRLIYYSQIVNDFQKGDIAEGYSVSREKKESFPLTVTSAQKNPTAFYLCASSNNRAQWYSGANVLTFGAGSRLTVL.